The clone carrying this T cell receptor beta chain was detected ten times or more. Its specificity is not known. The source of the sample is a study of blood T cells in healthy people across ages. Study results and limitations: Nothing was known about donor CMV status, and this possibly confounded expanded clonotype changes. Naive CD4+ cells and diversity were both higher in long-lived donors than in aged donors.

Healthy Caucasians from Russia aged about 6 to 90 served as donors. Germline V gene lookup returns CDR1 SGHVS and CDR2 FQNEAQ. This CDR3 has 15 residues. Losses at the gene ends were 0 bases for V and 5 bases for J; bases not matched to a gene: 5. Combining a sample-barcoded 5' primer with a J-beta primer mix, a second PCR ran for roughly 7 to 11 cycles. TCRdb used MiXCR to reprocess the 5' RACE reads, holding one entry per CDR3 protein. The table records about 590,000 distinct CDR3 sequences, about 30% of them present only once. The chain employs TRBV7-8 and TRBJ2-3, with 7 bases aligning to TRBD2. The receptor was derived from a woman over 75 in good health. Material: blood. CDR3 residues: CASSLAGGAGDTQYF. The CDR3 coding sequence is TGTGCCAGCAGCTTAGCGGGAGGGGCGGGAGATACGCAGTATTTT.